This T cell receptor beta chain was found in a study of T cell responses to AZD1222 COVID-19 vaccine. Whole-study results and caveats: It should be noted that donors were predominantly white British and more often female, and clonal diversity was possibly underestimated.

Data came from immunoSEQ multiplex PCR; TCRdb stores just in-frame clones and leaves some out. This sample has some 130,000 clones; around nine tenths occur once, and the top ten carry more than 3%. The CDR3 has 14 amino acids. Per germline, CDR1 LGHDT and CDR2 YNNKEL (reference sequence). Trimming removed 1 base from V and 2 bases from J, with 5 bases in between. With regard to this clone: The antigen is not known.

The TCR comes from an adult in good health. The rearrangement links TRBV3-1 (or the pseudogene TRBV3-2) to TRBJ2-2; D is uncertain. The sample was peripheral blood, taken on day 0 of AZD1222 vaccination. This chain's CDR3 is CASSQGINTGELFF. The CDR3 DNA is TGTGCCAGCAGCCAAGGGATTAACACCGGGGAGCTGTTTTTT.